The subject of this entry is one TCR beta chain. The antigen this receptor binds is unknown. Nothing much larger sits one base from this clone, and base qualities are not available. This entry belongs to a study of blood T cell repertoires in COVID-19 (TCRdb year 2020). About the investigation overall: Samples covering the acute and convalescent phases of COVID-19 were provided by collaborators in the United States, Italy and Spain. HLA class I and class II types, where available, came from metadata supplied by the sample provider rather than from assay-based typing. The repertoires were released in a freely available public database meant as a resource for research on the immune response to SARS-CoV-2. The material from the prospective study consisted of cDNA or gDNA derived from T cells, B-cell-depleted T cells, or PBMCs. Subjects who had been exposed to COVID-19, were actively infected with it, or had recovered from it provided the deeply sampled blood TCRbeta repertoires that made up the dataset. A de-identified subject ID, COVID-19 status, age in years and sex were almost always included in the sample metadata. The samples were drawn from the first 160 participants of the ongoing ImmuneRACE study and from over a thousand subjects provided by 6 global collaborators.

The immunoSEQ Assay, a bias-controlled multiplex PCR, was used to amplify TCRbeta CDR3 regions from genomic DNA. In the source study's methods: The number of nucleated cells in each sample was estimated from the amplification of reference gene primers within the assay. Sequence reads were collapsed and filtered to measure the absolute abundance of every unique TCRbeta CDR3 rearrangement. For each sample, productive Simpson clonality was calculated as the square root of Simpson's diversity index over productive rearrangements. TCRdb holds this immuneACCESS table with in-frame rearrangements only. Some clones are missing; in checked studies, unresolved V genes explain under half, and the rest has no known cause. The D gene and trimming were derived from the DNA, and the V and J assignments and clone size from that table. Across this sample there are about 140,000 clones, with 70% to 80% seen only once. The biggest ten clones account for roughly 9% of the sample.

Collaborating institutions collected whole blood in K2EDTA tubes following their own protocols. For TCRbeta analysis, collaborators shipped samples in one of three forms: frozen whole blood, isolated PBMCs, or DNA extracted from either of those sample types. The full study reports these points: Clinical and demographic metadata were provided uncurated, with the amount varying by source and participant.

The CDR3 has 17 amino acids, counting the end cysteine and phenylalanine. Only the CDR3 region is kept as DNA, spanning 51 bases read in frame from base 1. The CDR1 and CDR2 encoded by the germline V gene are SQVTM and ANQGSEA. V is pared back by 6 bases and J by 4 bases, with 27 bases lying between the germline termini. This receptor chain uses TRBV29-1 and TRBJ2-5; matching of 7 bases hints at TRBD2 as the D gene. The sequence was obtained from a woman in her forties or fifties with active or convalescent COVID-19. What was sequenced was peripheral blood. The DNA reads TGCAGCGTGAACTCCCAATTTAGAGGGGGGGTGGGAGAGACCCAGTACTTC. This translates into CSVNSQFRGGVGETQYF.